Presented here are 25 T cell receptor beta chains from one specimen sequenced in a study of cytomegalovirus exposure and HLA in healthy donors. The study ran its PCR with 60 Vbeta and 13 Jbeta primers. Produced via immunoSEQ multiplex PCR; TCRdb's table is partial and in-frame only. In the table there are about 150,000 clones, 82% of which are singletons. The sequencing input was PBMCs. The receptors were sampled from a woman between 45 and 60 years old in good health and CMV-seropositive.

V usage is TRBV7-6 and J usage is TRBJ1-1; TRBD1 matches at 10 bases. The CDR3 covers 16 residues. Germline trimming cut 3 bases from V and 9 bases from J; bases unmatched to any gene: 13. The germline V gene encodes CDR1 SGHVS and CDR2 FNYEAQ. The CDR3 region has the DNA TGTGCCAGCAGCTTGGGCGGGACAGGGGATGGAGTTAAAGCTTTCTTT. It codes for CASSLGGTGDGVKAFF.

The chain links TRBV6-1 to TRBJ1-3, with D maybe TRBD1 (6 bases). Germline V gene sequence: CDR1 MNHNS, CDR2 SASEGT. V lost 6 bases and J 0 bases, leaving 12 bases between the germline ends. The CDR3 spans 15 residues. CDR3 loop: CASRKGDNSGNTIYF. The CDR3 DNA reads TGTGCCAGCAGGAAGGGGGACAACTCTGGAAACACCATATATTTT.

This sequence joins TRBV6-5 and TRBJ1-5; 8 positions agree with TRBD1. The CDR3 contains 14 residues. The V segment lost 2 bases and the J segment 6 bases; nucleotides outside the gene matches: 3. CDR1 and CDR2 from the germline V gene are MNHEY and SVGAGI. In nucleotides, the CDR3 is TGTGCCAGCAGTTACGGGACAGGATTTCAGCCCCAGCATTTT. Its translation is CASSYGTGFQPQHF.

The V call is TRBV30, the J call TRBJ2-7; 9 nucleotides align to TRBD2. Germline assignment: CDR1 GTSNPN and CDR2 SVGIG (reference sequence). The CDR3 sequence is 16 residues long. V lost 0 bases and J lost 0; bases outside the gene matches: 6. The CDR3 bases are TGTGCCTGGAGTGTGAGGGTAGCGGGGGTCTCCTACGAGCAGTACTTC. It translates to CAWSVRVAGVSYEQYF.

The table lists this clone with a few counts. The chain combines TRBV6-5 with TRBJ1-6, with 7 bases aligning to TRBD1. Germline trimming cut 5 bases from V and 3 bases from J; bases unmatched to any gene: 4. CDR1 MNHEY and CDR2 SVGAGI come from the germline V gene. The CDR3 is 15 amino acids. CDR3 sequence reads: CASSRQGNYNSPLHF. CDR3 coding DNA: TGTGCCAGCAGTCGACAGGGAAACTATAATTCACCCCTCCACTTT.

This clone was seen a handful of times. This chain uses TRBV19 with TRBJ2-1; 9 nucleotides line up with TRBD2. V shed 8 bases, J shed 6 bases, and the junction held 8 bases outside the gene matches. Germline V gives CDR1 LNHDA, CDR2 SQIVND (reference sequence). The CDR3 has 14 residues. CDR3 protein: CASQFGGGGNEQFF. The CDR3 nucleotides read TGTGCCAGTCAGTTTGGCGGGGGGGGCAATGAGCAGTTCTTC.

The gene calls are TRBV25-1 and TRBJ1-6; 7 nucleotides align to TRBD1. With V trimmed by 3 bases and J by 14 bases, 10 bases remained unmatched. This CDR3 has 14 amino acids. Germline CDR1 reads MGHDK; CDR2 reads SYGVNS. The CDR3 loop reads CASSEGQRFGTLHF. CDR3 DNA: TGTGCCAGCAGTGAGGGACAGCGTTTCGGGACCCTCCACTTT.

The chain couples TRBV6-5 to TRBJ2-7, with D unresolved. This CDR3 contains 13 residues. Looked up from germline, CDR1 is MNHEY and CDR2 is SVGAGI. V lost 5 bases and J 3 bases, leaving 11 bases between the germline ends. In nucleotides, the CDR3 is TGTGCCAGCAGTGAATGGGCCAACTACGAGCAGTACTTC. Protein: CASSEWANYEQYF.

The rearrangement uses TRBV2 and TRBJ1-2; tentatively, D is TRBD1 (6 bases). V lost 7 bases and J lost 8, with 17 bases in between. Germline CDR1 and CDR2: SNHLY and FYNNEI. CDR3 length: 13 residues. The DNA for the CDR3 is TGTGCCAGCATGGACAGTTCGATTAGGGGCTACACCTTC. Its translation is CASMDSSIRGYTF.

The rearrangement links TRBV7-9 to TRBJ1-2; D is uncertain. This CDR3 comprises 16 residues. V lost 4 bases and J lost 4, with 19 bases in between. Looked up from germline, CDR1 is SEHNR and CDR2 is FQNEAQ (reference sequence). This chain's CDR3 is CASSSRTEEGPYGYTF. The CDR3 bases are TGTGCCAGCAGCTCCCGGACCGAAGAGGGTCCCTATGGCTACACCTTC.

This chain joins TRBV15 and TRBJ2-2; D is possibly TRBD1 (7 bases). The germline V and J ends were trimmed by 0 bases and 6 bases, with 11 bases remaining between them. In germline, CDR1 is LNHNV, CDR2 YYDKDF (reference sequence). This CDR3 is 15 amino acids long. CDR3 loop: CATSRDRGVAGELFF. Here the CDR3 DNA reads TGTGCCACCAGCAGAGACAGGGGGGTGGCCGGGGAGCTGTTTTTT.

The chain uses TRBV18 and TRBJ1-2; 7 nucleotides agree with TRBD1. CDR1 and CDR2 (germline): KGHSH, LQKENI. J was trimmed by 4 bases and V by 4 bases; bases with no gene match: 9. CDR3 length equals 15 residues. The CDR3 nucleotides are TGTGCCAGCTCACGGGGAGGACAGGAGTCCTATGGCTACACCTTC. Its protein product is CASSRGGQESYGYTF.

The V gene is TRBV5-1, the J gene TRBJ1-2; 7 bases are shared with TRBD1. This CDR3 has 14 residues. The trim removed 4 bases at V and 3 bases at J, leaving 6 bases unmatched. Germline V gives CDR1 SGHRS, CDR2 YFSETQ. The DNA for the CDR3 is TGCGCCAGCAGCCCCGACAGGGCAGACTATGGCTACACCTTC. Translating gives CASSPDRADYGYTF.

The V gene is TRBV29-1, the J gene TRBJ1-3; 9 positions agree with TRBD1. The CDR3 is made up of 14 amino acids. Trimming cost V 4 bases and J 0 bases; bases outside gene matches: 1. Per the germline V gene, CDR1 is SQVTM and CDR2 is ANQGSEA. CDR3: CSVGTGVSGNTIYF. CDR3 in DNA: TGCAGCGTTGGGACAGGGGTCTCTGGAAACACCATATATTTT.

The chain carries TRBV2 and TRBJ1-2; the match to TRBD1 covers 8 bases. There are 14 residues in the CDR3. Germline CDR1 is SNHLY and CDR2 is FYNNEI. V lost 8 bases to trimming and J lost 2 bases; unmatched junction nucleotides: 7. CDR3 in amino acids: CASGGGTGNYGYTF. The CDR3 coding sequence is TGTGCCAGCGGGGGTGGGACAGGCAACTATGGCTACACCTTC.

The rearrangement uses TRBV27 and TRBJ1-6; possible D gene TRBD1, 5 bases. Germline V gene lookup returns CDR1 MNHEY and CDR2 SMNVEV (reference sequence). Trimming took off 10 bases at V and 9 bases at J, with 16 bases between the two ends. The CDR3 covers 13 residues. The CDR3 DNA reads TGTGCCACCAGGTACAGGTGGGGTTCACCCCTCCACTTT. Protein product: CATRYRWGSPLHF.

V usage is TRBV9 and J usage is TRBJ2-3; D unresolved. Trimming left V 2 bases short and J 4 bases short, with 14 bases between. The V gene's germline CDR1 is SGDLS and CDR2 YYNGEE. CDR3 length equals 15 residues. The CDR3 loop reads CASSVDPGRPDTQYF. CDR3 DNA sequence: TGTGCCAGCAGCGTGGATCCTGGGCGCCCAGATACGCAGTATTTT.

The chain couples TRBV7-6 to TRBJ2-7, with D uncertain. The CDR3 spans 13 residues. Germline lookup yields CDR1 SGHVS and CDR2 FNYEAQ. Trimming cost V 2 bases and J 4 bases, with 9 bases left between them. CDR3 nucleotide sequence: TGTGCCAGCAGCTTAAGGTTCGGGTACGAGCAGTACTTC. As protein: CASSLRFGYEQYF.

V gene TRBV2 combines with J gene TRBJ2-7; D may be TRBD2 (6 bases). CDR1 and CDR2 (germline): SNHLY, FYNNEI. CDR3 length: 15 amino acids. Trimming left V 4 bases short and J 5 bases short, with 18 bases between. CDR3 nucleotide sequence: TGTGCCAGCAGTGTTTTAGGGCTGCCGGGGGACGAGCAGTACTTC. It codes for CASSVLGLPGDEQYF.

CDR3 DNA sequence: TGTGCCAGCAGCATCACTAGTCCCGGAAGCACAGATACGCAGTATTTT. Translated: CASSITSPGSTDTQYF. The chain links TRBV28 to TRBJ2-3; a weak D match, TRBD2 (5 bases). V was cut by 6 bases and J by 0 bases, with 16 bases left in between. Germline values: CDR1 MDHEN, CDR2 SYDVKM. The CDR3 loop spans 16 amino acids.

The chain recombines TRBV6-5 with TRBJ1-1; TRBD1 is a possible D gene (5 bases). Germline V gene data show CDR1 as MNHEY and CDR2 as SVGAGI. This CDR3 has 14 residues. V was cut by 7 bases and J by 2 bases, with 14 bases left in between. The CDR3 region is CASTPWGENTEAFF. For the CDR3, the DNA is TGTGCCAGCACTCCCTGGGGGGAAAACACTGAAGCTTTCTTT.

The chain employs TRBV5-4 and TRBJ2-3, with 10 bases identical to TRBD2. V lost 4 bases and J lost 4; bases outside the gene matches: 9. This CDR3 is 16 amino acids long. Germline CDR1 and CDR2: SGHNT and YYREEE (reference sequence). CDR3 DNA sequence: TGTGCCAGCAGCGCGCGTAAAACTAGCGGGGCAGATACGCAGTATTTT. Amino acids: CASSARKTSGADTQYF.

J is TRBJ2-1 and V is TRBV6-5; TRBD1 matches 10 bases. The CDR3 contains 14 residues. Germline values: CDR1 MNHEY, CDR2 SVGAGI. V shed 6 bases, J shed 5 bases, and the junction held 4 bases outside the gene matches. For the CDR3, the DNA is TGTGCCAGCAGCCCGGGACAGGGGAACAATGAGCAGTTCTTC. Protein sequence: CASSPGQGNNEQFF.

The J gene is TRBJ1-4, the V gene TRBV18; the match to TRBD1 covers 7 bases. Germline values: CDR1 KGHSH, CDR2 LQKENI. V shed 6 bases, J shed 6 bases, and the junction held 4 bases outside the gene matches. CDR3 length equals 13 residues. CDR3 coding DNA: TGTGCCAGCTCGGGACAGAGAGATGAAAAACTGTTTTTT. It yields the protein CASSGQRDEKLFF. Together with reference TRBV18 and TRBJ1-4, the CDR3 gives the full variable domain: NAGVMQNPRHLVRRRGQEARLRCSPMKGHSHVYWYRQLPEEGLKFMVYLQKENIIDESGMPKERFSAEFPKEGPSILRIQQVVRGDSAAYFCASSGQRDEKLFFGSGTQLSVL.

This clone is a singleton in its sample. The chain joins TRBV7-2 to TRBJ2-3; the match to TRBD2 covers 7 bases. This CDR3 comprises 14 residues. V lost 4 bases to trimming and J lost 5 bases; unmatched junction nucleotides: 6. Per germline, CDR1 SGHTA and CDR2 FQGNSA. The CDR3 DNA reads TGTGCCAGCAGCTGGACGGGGGGAGTAGATACGCAGTATTTT. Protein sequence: CASSWTGGVDTQYF. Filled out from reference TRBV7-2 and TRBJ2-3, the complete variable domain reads GAGVSQSPSNKVTEKGKDVELRCDPISGHTALYWYRQSLGQGLEFLIYFQGNSAPDKSGLPSDRFSAERTGGSVSTLTIQRTQQEDSAVYLCASSWTGGVDTQYFGPGTRLTVL.